This is a list of T cell receptor beta chains from one sample in a study of beta chain features in type 1 diabetes. The repertoire was sequenced with immunoSEQ multiplex PCR; TCRdb's copy has only in-frame clones and lacks some. Here the sample spans about 110,000 clones, around 40% being singletons. The sequenced sample was stem cell memory CD4+ T cells from blood. The receptors derive from a woman under 30 in good health. Each CDR3 is given with its conserved first and last residue. D genes are given only for firm matches. The size of a clone is reported for some rows only, either as once, few or many, or as a class for expanded clones.

J gene	D gene	V gene	clone size	CDR3 DNA	CDR3 protein
TRBJ1-5	.	TRBV6-6	.	TGTGCCAGCAGTTACTCGGGGGGTAATCAGCCCCAGCATTTT	CASSYSGGNQPQHF
TRBJ1-2	.	TRBV27	.	TGTGCCACGAAACTTCTGGACAGCGGCGGCTACACCTTC	CATKLLDSGGYTF
TRBJ1-1	.	TRBV18	.	TGTGCCAGCTCACCTGAGGGGGGGCGTGAAGCTTTCTTT	CASSPEGGREAFF
TRBJ1-5	.	TRBV29-1	.	TGCAGCGTTGAAGAATCGGGCAATCAGCCCCAGCATTTT	CSVEESGNQPQHF
TRBJ2-1	TRBD2	TRBV19	few	TGTGCCAGTAGTATAGGAGCTAGCGGGACCCGTGGGCAGTTCTTC	CASSIGASGTRGQFF
TRBJ2-7	.	TRBV6-1	.	TGTGCCAGCAGTTTGACAAAGACCTACGAGCAGTACTTC	CASSLTKTYEQYF
TRBJ2-2	TRBD2	TRBV19	.	TGTGCCAGTAGTAAGTCTAGCGGGAACACCGGGGAGCTGTTTTTT	CASSKSSGNTGELFF
TRBJ2-5	.	TRBV5-4	.	TGTGCCAGCAGCCGAAGGCAGGGGAGGGGGCAAGAGACCCAGTACTTC	CASSRRQGRGQETQYF
TRBJ2-7	.	TRBV10-3	few	TGTGCCATCAGTGAGGGCAGGGACTTCTCCTACGAGCAGTACTTC	CAISEGRDFSYEQYF
TRBJ2-3	.	TRBV29-1	once	TGCAGCGTTGTGAGCGCCCGCACAGATACGCAGTATTTT	CSVVSARTDTQYF
TRBJ2-1	TRBD2	TRBV30	few	TGTGCCTGGAGCGTAGCGGGAGTAGGGATTATTTACAATGAGCAGTTCTTC	CAWSVAGVGIIYNEQFF
TRBJ2-7	TRBD2	TRBV5-1	few	TGCGCCAGCAGCTTGTTCGCCAGCGGGGCTTCCTACGAGCAGTACTTC	CASSLFASGASYEQYF
TRBJ1-5	TRBD1	TRBV28	few	TGTGCCAGCAGTAGTGGACAGGGCAATCAGCCCCAGCATTTT	CASSSGQGNQPQHF
TRBJ2-7	TRBD2	TRBV30	few	TGTGCCTGGAGTGAATGGACTAGCGGCTACGAGCAGTACTTC	CAWSEWTSGYEQYF
TRBJ2-1	.	TRBV21-1	.	TGTGCCAGCAGCACGAGTATCTACAATGAGCAGTTCTTC	CASSTSIYNEQFF
TRBJ2-5	.	TRBV6-6	.	TGTGCCAGCAGTTCCCCCAACCAAGAGACCCAGTACTTC	CASSSPNQETQYF
TRBJ1-2	.	TRBV5-1	.	TGCGCCAGCAGCGAGAGGACGGTTGGAGGAGGCTACACCTTC	CASSERTVGGGYTF
TRBJ1-5	.	TRBV18	.	TGTGCCAGCTCACCACCGTTGGCAGGGGTTGGATCTCAGCCCCAGCATTTT	CASSPPLAGVGSQPQHF
TRBJ2-1	TRBD1	TRBV18	few	TGTGCCAGCTCACCCGTCGAAGTAGACAGGGATCGGCAGTTCTTC	CASSPVEVDRDRQFF
TRBJ2-3	.	TRBV15	few	TGTGCCACCGCGGGGCCTAGCTCCACAGATACGCAGTATTTT	CATAGPSSTDTQYF
TRBJ1-2	.	TRBV7-9	.	TGTGCCAGCAGCTTAGCCGTGGACAGAAACTATGGCTACACCTTC	CASSLAVDRNYGYTF
TRBJ2-7	.	TRBV6-6	.	TGTGCCAGCGCCTTGACAGCAGTCTCCTACGAGCAGTACTTC	CASALTAVSYEQYF
TRBJ1-4	.	TRBV7-9	.	TGTGCCAGCAGCTTAACCGGGACAAGGAATGAAAAACTGTTTTTT	CASSLTGTRNEKLFF
TRBJ1-2	.	TRBV12-5	.	TGTGCTAGTGGTTTGACAGGGTTGAGGGGCTACACCTTC	CASGLTGLRGYTF
TRBJ2-7	.	TRBV5-1	.	TGCGCCAGCAGCGTGGGGGGCGGAACCTACGAGCAGTACTTC	CASSVGGGTYEQYF
TRBJ2-7	TRBD2	TRBV19	.	TGTGCCAGTAGTATTAGCGGGGGAACCTCCTACGAGCAGTACTTC	CASSISGGTSYEQYF
TRBJ2-1	.	TRBV15	.	TGTGCCACCAGCACCCGACTAGTTTTAGGCTACAATGAGCAGTTCTTC	CATSTRLVLGYNEQFF
TRBJ2-1	TRBD2	TRBV7-9	.	TGTGCCACACTAGCGTCGGGGAATGAGCAGTTCTTC	CATLASGNEQFF
TRBJ2-1	TRBD2	TRBV12-5	.	TGTGCTAGTGGTTTGGTACTGAGCGGGAGGGCCTGGGACAATGAGCAGTTCTTC	CASGLVLSGRAWDNEQFF
TRBJ2-7	.	TRBV19	.	TGTGCCAGTAGTCTGCGTGGAGGGCAAACGTTCTACGAGCAGTACTTC	CASSLRGGQTFYEQYF
TRBJ1-2	.	TRBV30	.	TGTGCCTGGAGTGAAGGACACCTCCAAGGGCAGAATGGCTACACCTTC	CAWSEGHLQGQNGYTF
TRBJ2-7	TRBD2	TRBV28	few	TGTGCCAGCAGTTTCCGCCGCCTTAGCGGGAGTATCCTAGTCTTC	CASSFRRLSGSILVF
TRBJ2-7	TRBD1	TRBV5-1	few	TGCGCCAGCAGCCCGGACAGGGCTCCCTACGAGCAGTACTTC	CASSPDRAPYEQYF
TRBJ2-5	.	TRBV7-3	few	TGTGCCAGCAGCTTATGGGGCCGGGAGACCCAGTACTTC	CASSLWGRETQYF
TRBJ1-2	.	TRBV7-9	.	TGTGCCAGCAGTTCCTGGAAAGGGGAGGGAGGCTACACCTTC	CASSSWKGEGGYTF
TRBJ2-1	TRBD2	TRBV18	few	TGTGCCAGCTCACTAAACCAAGCGGGAGCGAACGTTGAGCAGTTCTTC	CASSLNQAGANVEQFF
TRBJ1-2	.	TRBV5-5	.	TGTGCCAGCTCCCGGACAGCTAACTATGGCTACACCTTC	CASSRTANYGYTF
TRBJ2-1	.	TRBV9	few	TGTGCCAGCAGCACCCTCAGCTCCTACAATGAGCAGTTCTTC	CASSTLSSYNEQFF
TRBJ2-1	.	TRBV28	.	TGTGCCAGCAGTTTAGATGGGGGCAAGTTCTTC	CASSLDGGKFF
TRBJ2-7	.	TRBV5-1	few	TGCGCCAGCAGCTTACGACAAGCTCCGTCATACGAGCAGTACTTC	CASSLRQAPSYEQYF
TRBJ2-1	TRBD2	TRBV28	few	TGTGCCAGCAGCGGGACTAGCGGATACAATGAGCAGTTCTTC	CASSGTSGYNEQFF
TRBJ2-1	.	TRBV11-2	few	TGTGCCAGCAGCTTAGATACCGGGAGCAACCATGAGCAGTTCTTC	CASSLDTGSNHEQFF
TRBJ2-1	TRBD2	TRBV27	.	TGTGCCAGCAGTTCGTCCACCTTACTAGCGGGGGTCTACAATGAGCAGTTCTTC	CASSSSTLLAGVYNEQFF
TRBJ2-5	TRBD1	TRBV5-1	.	TGCGCCAGCAGCCCCTACAGGGGGCGGGAGACCCAGTACTTC	CASSPYRGRETQYF
TRBJ2-7	.	TRBV7-8	.	TGTGCCAGCAGCTTAGCCCCGGGGAGCTCCTACGAGCAGTACTTC	CASSLAPGSSYEQYF
TRBJ2-5	.	TRBV28	few	TGTGCCAGCAGGACACAGGGAATGGAGACCCAGTACTTC	CASRTQGMETQYF
TRBJ1-2	.	TRBV5-4	.	TGTGCCAGCAGCCTCCACAGTTATGGCTACACCTTC	CASSLHSYGYTF
TRBJ2-5	.	TRBV30	.	TGTGCCTGGAGTTTCGGGGAGACCCAGTACTTC	CAWSFGETQYF
TRBJ2-7	.	TRBV18	few	TGTGCCAGCTCCCCATTCCCAGACTACGAGCAGTACTTC	CASSPFPDYEQYF
TRBJ2-7	TRBD1	TRBV28	.	TGTGCCAGCAGTTCTCCGGGACAGGGATACCTAGGTCAGGGCGAGCAGTACTTC	CASSSPGQGYLGQGEQYF
TRBJ2-3	.	TRBV11-2	.	TGTGCCAGCAGCCAGGGGGGCCGCGGCACAGATACGCAGTATTTT	CASSQGGRGTDTQYF
TRBJ1-1	.	TRBV7-2	few	TGTGCCAGCAGCTTAGACAGTAGAATCGCTTTCTTT	CASSLDSRIAFF
TRBJ2-2	TRBD1	TRBV14	.	TGTGCCAGCAGCCGAAAGATCGGGACAGTGAACACCGGGGAGCTGTTTTTT	CASSRKIGTVNTGELFF